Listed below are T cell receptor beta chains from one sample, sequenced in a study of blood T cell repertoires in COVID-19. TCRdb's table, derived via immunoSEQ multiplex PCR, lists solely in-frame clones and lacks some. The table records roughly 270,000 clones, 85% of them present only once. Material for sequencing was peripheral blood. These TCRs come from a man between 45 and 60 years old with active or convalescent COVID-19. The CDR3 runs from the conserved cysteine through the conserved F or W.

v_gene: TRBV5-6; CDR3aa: CASSLGSFVVRNIQYF
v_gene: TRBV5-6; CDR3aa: CASSTDRGTSGELFF
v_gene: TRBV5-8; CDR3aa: CASRPRVGGYTF
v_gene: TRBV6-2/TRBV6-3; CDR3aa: CASSYSRPYEQYF
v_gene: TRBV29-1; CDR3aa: CSVRTGDRGTDTQYF
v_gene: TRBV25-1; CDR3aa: CASRQDTEAFF
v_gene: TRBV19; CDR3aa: CATKPDYPNVLTF
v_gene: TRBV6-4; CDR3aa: CASSENLRTGELFF
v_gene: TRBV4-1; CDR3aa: CASSQGGGRRTGELFF
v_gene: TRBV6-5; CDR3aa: CASSYTGTGELRKLFF
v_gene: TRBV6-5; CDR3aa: CAGRLAGGTGELFF
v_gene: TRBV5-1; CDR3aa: CASSVSGGPNEKLFF
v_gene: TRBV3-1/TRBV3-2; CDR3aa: CASSQDMGLAGNEQFF
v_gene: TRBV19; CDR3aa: CASSIFPSGSRETQYF
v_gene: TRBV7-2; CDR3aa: CASSLGTSNSPLHF
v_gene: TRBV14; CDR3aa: CASSSDRDEQFF
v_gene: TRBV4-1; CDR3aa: CASSQLVTGELFF
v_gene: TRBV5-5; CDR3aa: CASSLRTGSTGNTIYF
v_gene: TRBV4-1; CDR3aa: CASSHVGGTGELFF
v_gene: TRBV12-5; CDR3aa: CASGLVRFPGQGIQNTEAFF
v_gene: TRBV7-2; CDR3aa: CASSLQSRFGNTIYF
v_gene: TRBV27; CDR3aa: CASRTSGYEQYF
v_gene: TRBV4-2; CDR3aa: CASSPIPESNYGYTF
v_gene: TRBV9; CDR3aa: CASSARPDGDEAFF
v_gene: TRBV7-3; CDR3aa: CASSLGTSGSLGNEQFF
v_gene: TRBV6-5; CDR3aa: CASSYDRKNTEAFF
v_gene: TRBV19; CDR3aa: CASSPGTSGRALYNEQFF
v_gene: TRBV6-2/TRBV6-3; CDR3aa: CASSYSEDLSGYTF
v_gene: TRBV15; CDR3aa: CATSREAGPSYNEQFF
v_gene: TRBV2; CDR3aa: CASKTQGRAGESYEQYF
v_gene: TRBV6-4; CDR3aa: CASSDWRQGEWYEQYF
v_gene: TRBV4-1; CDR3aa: CASSQAGNGELFF
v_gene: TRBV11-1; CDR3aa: CASSFGLAGVNEQFF
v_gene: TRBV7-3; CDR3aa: CASSLTAGGRSSGSNEQFF
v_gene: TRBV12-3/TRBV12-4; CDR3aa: CASSLLVVETQYF
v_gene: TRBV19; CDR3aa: CASSSGVTSNQPQHF
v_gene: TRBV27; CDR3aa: CASSLSSGISYEQYF
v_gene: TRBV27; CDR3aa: CASSFGLAYNEQFF
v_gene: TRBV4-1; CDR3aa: CASSQDRTGNNEQFF
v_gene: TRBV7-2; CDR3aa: CASSFFGGGTGELFF
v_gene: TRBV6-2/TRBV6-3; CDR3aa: CASSGLRNGYTF
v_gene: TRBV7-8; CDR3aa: CASSHLATGGKAFF
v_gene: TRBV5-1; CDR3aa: CASSTEGPTSGNTIYF
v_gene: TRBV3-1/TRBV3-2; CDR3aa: CASRGSGLAVQGRETQYF
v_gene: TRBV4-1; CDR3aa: CASSQELAGGWNKQFF
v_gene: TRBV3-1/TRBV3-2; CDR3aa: CASSPGLVGDTQYF
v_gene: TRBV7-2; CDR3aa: CASSFNSGRGRETQYF
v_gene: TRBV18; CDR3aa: CASSLSRDTEAFF
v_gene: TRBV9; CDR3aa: CASSTVVGQTDTGELFF
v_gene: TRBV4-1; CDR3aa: CASSQDRTRLAHGEQYF
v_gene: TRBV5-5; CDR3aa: CASSLWREGSGTQYF
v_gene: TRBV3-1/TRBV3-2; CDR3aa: CASSQRHGYGYTF
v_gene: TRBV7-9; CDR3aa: CASSPWTSARGYEQYF